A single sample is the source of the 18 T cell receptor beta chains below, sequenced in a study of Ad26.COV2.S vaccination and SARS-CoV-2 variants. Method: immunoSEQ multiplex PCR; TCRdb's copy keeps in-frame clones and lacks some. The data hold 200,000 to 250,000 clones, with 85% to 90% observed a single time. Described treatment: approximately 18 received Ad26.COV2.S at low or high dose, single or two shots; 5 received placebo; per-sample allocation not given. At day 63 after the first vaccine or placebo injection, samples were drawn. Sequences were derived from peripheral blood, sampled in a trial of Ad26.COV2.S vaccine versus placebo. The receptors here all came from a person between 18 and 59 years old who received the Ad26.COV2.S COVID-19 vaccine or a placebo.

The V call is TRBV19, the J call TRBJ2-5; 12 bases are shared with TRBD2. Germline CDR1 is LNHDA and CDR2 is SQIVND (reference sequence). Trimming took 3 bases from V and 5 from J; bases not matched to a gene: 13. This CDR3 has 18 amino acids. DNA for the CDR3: TGTGCCAGTAGTATCCTCCCGACTAGCGGGGGCCGAAGGGAGACCCAGTACTTC. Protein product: CASSILPTSGGRRETQYF.

CDR3 loop: CASSLAPGSPDTQYF. The CDR3 DNA reads TGTGCCAGCAGCTTAGCGCCGGGATCGCCAGATACGCAGTATTTT. The V gene is TRBV7-2, the J gene TRBJ2-3; a possible D gene is TRBD2 (5 bases). Germline V gene sequence: CDR1 SGHTA, CDR2 FQGNSA. V lost 0 bases and J 4 bases, leaving 11 bases between the germline ends. The CDR3 length is 15 residues.

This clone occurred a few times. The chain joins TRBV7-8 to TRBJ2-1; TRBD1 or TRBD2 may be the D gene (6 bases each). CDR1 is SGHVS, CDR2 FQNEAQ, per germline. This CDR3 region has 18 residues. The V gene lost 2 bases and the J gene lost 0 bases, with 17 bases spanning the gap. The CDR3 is CASSLKRTGRSSYNEQFF. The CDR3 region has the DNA TGTGCCAGCAGCTTAAAGCGCACAGGGAGGAGCTCCTACAATGAGCAGTTCTTC.

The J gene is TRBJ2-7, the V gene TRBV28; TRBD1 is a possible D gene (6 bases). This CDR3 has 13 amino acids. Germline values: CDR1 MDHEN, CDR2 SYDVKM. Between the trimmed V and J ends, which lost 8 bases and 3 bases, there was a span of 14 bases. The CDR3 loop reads CASSGTSSYEQYF. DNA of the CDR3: TGTGCCAGCTCCGGGACAAGCAGCTACGAGCAGTACTTC. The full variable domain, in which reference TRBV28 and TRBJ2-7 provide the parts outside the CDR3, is DVKVTQSSRYLVKRTGEKVFLECVQDMDHENMFWYRQDPGLGLRLIYFSYDVKMKEKGDIPEGYSVSREKKERFSLILESASTNQTSMYLCASSGTSSYEQYFGPGTRLTVT.

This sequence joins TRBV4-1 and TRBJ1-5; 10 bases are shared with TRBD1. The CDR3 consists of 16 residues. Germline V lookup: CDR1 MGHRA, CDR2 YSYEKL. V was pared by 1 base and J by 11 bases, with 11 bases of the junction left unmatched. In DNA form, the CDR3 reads TGCGCCAGCAGCCAAGGCGGGGGACAGGGGCACCGAGCCCAGCATTTT. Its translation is CASSQGGGQGHRAQHF.

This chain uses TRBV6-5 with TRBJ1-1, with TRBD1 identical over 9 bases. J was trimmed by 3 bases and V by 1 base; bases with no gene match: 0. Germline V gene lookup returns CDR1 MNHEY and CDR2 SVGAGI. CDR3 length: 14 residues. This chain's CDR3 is CASSYWTGDTEAFF. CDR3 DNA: TGTGCCAGCAGTTACTGGACAGGGGACACTGAAGCTTTCTTT.

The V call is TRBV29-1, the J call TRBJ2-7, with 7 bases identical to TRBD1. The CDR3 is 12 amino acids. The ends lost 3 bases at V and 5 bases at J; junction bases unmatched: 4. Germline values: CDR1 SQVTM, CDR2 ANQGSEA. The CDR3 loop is CSVDGDSNEQYF. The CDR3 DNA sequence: TGCAGCGTTGATGGGGACAGCAACGAGCAGTACTTC.

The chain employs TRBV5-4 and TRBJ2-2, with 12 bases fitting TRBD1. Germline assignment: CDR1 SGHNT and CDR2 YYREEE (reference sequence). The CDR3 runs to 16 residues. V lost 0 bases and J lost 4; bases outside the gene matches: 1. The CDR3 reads CASSLGGQGATGELFF. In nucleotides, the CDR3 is TGTGCCAGCAGCTTGGGGGGACAGGGGGCCACCGGGGAGCTGTTTTTT.

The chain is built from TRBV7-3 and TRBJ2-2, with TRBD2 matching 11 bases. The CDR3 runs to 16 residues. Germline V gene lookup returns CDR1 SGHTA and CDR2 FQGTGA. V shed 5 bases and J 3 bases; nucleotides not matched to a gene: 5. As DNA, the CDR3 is TGTGCCAGCAGCCGTGGACTAGCGGGTGACACCGGGGAGCTGTTTTTT. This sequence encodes CASSRGLAGDTGELFF. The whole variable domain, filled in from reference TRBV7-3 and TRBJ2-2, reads GAGVSQTPSNKVTEKGKYVELRCDPISGHTALYWYRQSLGQGPEFLIYFQGTGAADDSGLPNDRFFAVRPEGSVSTLKIQRTERGDSAVYLCASSRGLAGDTGELFFGEGSRLTVL.

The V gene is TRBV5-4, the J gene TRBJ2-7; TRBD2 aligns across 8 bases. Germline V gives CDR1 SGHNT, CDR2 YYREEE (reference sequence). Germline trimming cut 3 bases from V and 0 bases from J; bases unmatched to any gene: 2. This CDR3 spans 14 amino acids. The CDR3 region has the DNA TGTGCCAGCAGCTCGGGACTAGTCTCCTACGAGCAGTACTTC. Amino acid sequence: CASSSGLVSYEQYF. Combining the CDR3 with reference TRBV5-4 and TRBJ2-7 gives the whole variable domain ETGVTQSPTHLIKTRGQQVTLRCSSQSGHNTVSWYQQALGQGPQFIFQYYREEENGRGNFPPRFSGLQFPNYSSELNVNALELDDSALYLCASSSGLVSYEQYFGPGTRLTVT.

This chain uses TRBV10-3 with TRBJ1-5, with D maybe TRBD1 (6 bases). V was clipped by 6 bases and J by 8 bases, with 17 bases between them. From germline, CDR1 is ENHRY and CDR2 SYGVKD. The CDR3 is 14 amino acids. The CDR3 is CAISGGRGSEPQHF. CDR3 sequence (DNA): TGTGCCATCAGCGGGGGGCGGGGGAGTGAGCCCCAGCATTTT.

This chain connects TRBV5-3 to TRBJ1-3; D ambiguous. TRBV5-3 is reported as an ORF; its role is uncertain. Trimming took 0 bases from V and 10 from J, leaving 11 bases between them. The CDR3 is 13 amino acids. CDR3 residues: CARSLGWAGTIYF. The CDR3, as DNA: TGTGCCAGAAGCTTGGGGTGGGCGGGGACCATATATTTT.

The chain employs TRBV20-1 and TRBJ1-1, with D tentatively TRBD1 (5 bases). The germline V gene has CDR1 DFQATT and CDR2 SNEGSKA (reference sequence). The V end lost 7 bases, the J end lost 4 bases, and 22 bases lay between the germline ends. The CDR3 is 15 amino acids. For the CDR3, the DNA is TGCAGTGGTAGTGGGGGGACCATGATCCGCACTGAAGCTTTCTTT. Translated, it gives CSGSGGTMIRTEAFF.

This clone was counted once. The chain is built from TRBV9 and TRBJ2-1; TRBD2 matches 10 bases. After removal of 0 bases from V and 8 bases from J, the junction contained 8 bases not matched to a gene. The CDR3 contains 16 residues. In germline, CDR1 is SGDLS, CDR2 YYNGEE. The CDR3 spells CASSVASQREGYEQFF. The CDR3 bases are TGTGCCAGCAGCGTAGCTTCCCAGCGGGAGGGCTATGAGCAGTTCTTC.

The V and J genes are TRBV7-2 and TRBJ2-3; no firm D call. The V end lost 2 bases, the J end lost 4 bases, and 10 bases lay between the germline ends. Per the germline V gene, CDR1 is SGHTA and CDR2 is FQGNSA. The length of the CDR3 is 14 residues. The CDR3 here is CASSLRLVSDTQYF. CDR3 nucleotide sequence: TGTGCCAGCAGCTTACGGCTAGTTTCAGATACGCAGTATTTT.

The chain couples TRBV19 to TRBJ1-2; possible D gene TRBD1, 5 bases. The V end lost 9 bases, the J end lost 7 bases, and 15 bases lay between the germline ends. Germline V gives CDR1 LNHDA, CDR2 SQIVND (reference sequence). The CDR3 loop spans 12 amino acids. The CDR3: CASYRIESGYTF. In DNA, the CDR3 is TGTGCCAGCTACAGGATTGAGAGTGGCTACACCTTC.

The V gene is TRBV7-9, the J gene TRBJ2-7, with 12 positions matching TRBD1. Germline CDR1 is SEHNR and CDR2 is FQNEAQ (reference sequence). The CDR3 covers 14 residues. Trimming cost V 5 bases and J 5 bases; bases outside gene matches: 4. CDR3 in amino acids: CASSGDRGLDEQYF. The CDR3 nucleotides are TGTGCCAGCAGCGGGGACAGGGGGCTGGACGAGCAGTACTTC.

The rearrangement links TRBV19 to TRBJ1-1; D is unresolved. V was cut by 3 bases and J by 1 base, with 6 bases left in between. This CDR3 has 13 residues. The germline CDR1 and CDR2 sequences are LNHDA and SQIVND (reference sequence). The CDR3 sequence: CASSIVENTEAFF. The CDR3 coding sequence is TGTGCCAGTAGTATTGTGGAGAACACTGAAGCTTTCTTT.